Listed below are T cell receptor beta chains from one sample, sequenced in a study of blood T cell repertoires in COVID-19. Method: immunoSEQ multiplex PCR; TCRdb's copy keeps in-frame clones and lacks some. The repertoire holds around 190,000 clones, with about 90% as singletons. Material for sequencing was peripheral blood. Source of these receptors: a man aged 70 or older with active or convalescent COVID-19. Each CDR3 is given with its conserved first and last residue. Each record gives: D gene, J gene, clone size, V gene, CDR3 protein, CDR3 DNA. D genes are given only for firm matches. Clone size appears in some rows only: once, few, many, or a class for an expanded clone.

d_call: .; j_call: TRBJ1-2; clone_size: .; v_call: TRBV19; cdr3_aa: CASIRGGVSNYGYTF; cdr3_nt: TGTGCCAGTATCCGGGGTGGAGTCAGCAACTATGGCTACACCTTC
d_call: .; j_call: TRBJ1-2; clone_size: .; v_call: TRBV10-3; cdr3_aa: CAISAGPTNYGYTF; cdr3_nt: TGTGCCATCAGCGCGGGACCGACTAACTATGGCTACACCTTC
d_call: .; j_call: TRBJ1-5; clone_size: .; v_call: TRBV30; cdr3_aa: CAWSRGLGDQPQHF; cdr3_nt: TGTGCCTGGAGCCGGGGACTGGGGGACCAGCCCCAGCATTTT
d_call: TRBD2; j_call: TRBJ2-1; clone_size: few; v_call: TRBV27; cdr3_aa: CASKGGPRGTSSYNEQFF; cdr3_nt: TGTGCCAGCAAAGGGGGACCCCGGGGGACTAGCTCCTACAATGAGCAGTTCTTC
d_call: .; j_call: TRBJ1-4; clone_size: .; v_call: TRBV7-9; cdr3_aa: CASSLVAGNEKLFF; cdr3_nt: TGTGCCAGCAGCTTAGTCGCCGGGAATGAAAAACTGTTTTTT
d_call: .; j_call: TRBJ1-4; clone_size: once; v_call: TRBV12-3/TRBV12-4; cdr3_aa: CASTSNEKLFF; cdr3_nt: TGTGCCAGCACCTCTAATGAAAAACTGTTTTTT
d_call: TRBD2; j_call: TRBJ2-7; clone_size: .; v_call: TRBV10-3; cdr3_aa: CAISEPRAGGHEQYF; cdr3_nt: TGTGCCATCAGTGAGCCTAGAGCGGGAGGCCACGAGCAGTACTTC
d_call: .; j_call: TRBJ1-2; clone_size: few; v_call: TRBV7-2; cdr3_aa: CASSSKQGGYGYTF; cdr3_nt: TGTGCCAGCAGCTCAAAACAGGGTGGCTATGGCTACACCTTC
d_call: TRBD1; j_call: TRBJ1-1; clone_size: .; v_call: TRBV6-2/TRBV6-3; cdr3_aa: CASSSIWGQDTEAFF; cdr3_nt: TGTGCCAGCAGTTCAATTTGGGGACAGGACACTGAAGCTTTCTTT
d_call: .; j_call: TRBJ1-6; clone_size: .; v_call: TRBV4-3; cdr3_aa: CASSQATASSYNSPLHF; cdr3_nt: TGCGCCAGCAGCCAAGCGACAGCTAGCTCCTATAATTCACCCCTCCACTTT